The rows below give T cell receptor beta chains drawn from one sample of a study of PD-L1 blockade in urothelial cancer. Data came from immunoSEQ multiplex PCR; TCRdb stores just in-frame clones and leaves some out. The table shows roughly 50,000 clones, with about 80% occurring only once. Here the sequenced sample was PBMCs, taken around atezolizumab (anti-PD-L1) treatment. The source of these receptors is a man aged 65 to 79 with urothelial cancer. Each CDR3 is given with its conserved first and last residue.

>TRBJ2-2|TRBV7-2
CASSLQATGTGELFF
>TRBJ2-2|TRBV7-2
CASTVDIHSTGELFF
>TRBJ2-2|TRBV7-9
CASSGTATGELFF
>TRBJ2-5|TRBV2
CASSDLGSPGETQYF
>TRBJ1-1|TRBV15
CATSRGGQALNTEAFF
>TRBJ2-3|TRBV7-2
CASSLVAGSTQYF
>TRBJ2-1|TRBV6-4
CASSRERVLGNEQFF
>TRBJ1-1|TRBV7-2
CASAPRDSNTEAFF
>TRBJ2-7|TRBV6-5
CASISGLTYEQYF
>TRBJ2-7|TRBV6-1
CASSSPGSPQYF
>TRBJ2-1|TRBV11-1
CASSSDIHNEQFF
>TRBJ2-3|TRBV5-1
CASSLGLATDTQYF
>TRBJ2-7|TRBV2
CASSVRQGVDF
>TRBJ1-1|TRBV11-3
CASSLDEALNTEAFF
>TRBJ1-1|TRBV11-3
CASRGQGRTEAFF
>TRBJ1-4|TRBV12-5
CASGPGHSNEKLFF
>TRBJ2-2|TRBV7-7
CATNPLTGSTGELFF
>TRBJ1-2|TRBV4-3
CASSRTGDYGYTF
>TRBJ1-1|TRBV7-2
CASSSLVRTEAFF
>TRBJ2-5|TRBV7-3
CASSLTRSETQYF
>TRBJ2-3|TRBV18
CASSPTGARTDTQYF
>TRBJ2-7|TRBV10-3
CAISDEQGDWYEQYF